This TCR beta chain derives from a study of shared clonotypes between healthy human individuals. This table comes from immunoSEQ multiplex PCR, and its TCRdb copy is limited to in-frame clones, with some not included. The sample carries almost 750,000 clones, over 60% recorded once. Germline CDR1 MDHEN, CDR2 SYDVKM. The CDR3 has 18 amino acids. V lost 7 bases and J lost 2; bases outside the gene matches: 17. This TCR was sampled from a woman in her 30s in good health. The sample was memory CD4+ T cells sorted from blood. Subset described: CD45RA-negative fraction. The V and J genes are TRBV28 and TRBJ1-5; 7 nucleotides line up with TRBD1. The chain's CDR3 is CASIRDRRFRSGNQPQHF. Here the CDR3 DNA reads TGTGCCAGCATCCGGGACAGACGGTTCAGATCTGGCAATCAGCCCCAGCATTTT.